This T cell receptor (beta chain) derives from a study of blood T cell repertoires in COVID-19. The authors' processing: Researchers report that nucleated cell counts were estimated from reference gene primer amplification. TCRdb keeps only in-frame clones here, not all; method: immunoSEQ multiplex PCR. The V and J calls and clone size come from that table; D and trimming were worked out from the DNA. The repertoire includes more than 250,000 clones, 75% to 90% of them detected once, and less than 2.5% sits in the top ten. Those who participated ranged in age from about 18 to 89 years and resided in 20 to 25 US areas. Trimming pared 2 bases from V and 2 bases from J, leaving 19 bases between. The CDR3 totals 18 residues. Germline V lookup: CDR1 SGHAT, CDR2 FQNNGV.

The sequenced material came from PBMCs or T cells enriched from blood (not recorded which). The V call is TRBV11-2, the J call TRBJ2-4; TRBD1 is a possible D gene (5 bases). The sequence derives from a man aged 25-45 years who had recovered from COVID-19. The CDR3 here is CASSLRGVGQRTKNIQYF. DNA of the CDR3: TGTGCCAGCAGCTTAAGGGGCGTGGGGCAGAGAACCAAAAACATTCAGTACTTC.